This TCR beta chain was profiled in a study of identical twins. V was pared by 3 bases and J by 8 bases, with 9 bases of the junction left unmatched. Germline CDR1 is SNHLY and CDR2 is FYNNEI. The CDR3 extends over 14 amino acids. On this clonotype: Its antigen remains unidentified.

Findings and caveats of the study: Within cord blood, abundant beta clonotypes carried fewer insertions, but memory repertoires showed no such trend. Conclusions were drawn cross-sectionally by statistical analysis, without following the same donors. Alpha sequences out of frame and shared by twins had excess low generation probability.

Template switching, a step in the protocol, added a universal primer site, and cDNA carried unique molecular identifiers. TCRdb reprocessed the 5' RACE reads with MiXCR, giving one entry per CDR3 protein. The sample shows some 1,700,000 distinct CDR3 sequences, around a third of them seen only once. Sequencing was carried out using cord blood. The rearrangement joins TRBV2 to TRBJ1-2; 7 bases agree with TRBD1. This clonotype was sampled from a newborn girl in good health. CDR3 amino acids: CASSEGQPSGGYTF. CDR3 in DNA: TGTGCCAGCAGTGAGGGACAGCCTTCGGGGGGCTACACCTTC.